This TCR beta chain was recovered during a study of OX40 agonist ivuxolimab in advanced cancers. On the study more broadly: Two patients with cutaneous melanoma and one with hepatocellular carcinoma, three in total, showed partial responses.

In the case of this clone: Its antigen remains unidentified.

Findings and limits, study-wide: At 0.1 to 3.0 mg/kg and by week 6, clonal expansion occurred in CD4+ and CD8+ blood T cells.

V lost 8 bases, J lost 0 bases, and 8 bases lay in between. CDR3 length: 13 amino acids. Per germline, CDR1 SNHLY and CDR2 FYNNEI. The protocol was immunoSEQ multiplex PCR, while the TCRdb copy is restricted to in-frame clones and leaves out a portion. The table records 43,000 or so clones, around 85% of them present only once. The V gene is TRBV2, the J gene TRBJ1-5; possibly TRBD1 for D (5 bases). The receptor comes from an adult with an advanced solid tumor such as melanoma, head and neck, liver or kidney cancer. Here the sequenced sample was CD4+ or CD8+ T cells sorted from blood, taken in a trial of the OX40 agonist ivuxolimab. The CDR3 spells CASRQNSNQPQHF. The CDR3 bases are TGTGCCAGCCGACAGAATAGCAATCAGCCCCAGCATTTT.